The rows below give T cell receptor beta chains drawn from one sample of a study of CD8+ T cells in alopecia areata. The repertoire was sequenced with immunoSEQ multiplex PCR; TCRdb's copy has only in-frame clones and lacks some. Of some 200,000 clones in the sample, 50% to 60% were seen once. This material consisted of CD4+ T cells sorted from blood, taken at week 4, from a patient treated with tofacitinib. The receptors were gathered from a human donor with alopecia areata. Both conserved end residues are part of each CDR3. D genes are given only for firm matches. Size is omitted from some rows. Given values are once, few, many or a class for expanded clones.

v_gene: TRBV4-1
len: 16
d_gene: -
abundance: few
j_gene: TRBJ1-6
CDR3aa: CASSQDYGRERAPLHF
CDR3nt: TGCGCCAGCAGCCAAGATTACGGCAGGGAGAGGGCACCCCTCCACTTT

v_gene: TRBV6-4
len: 14
d_gene: -
abundance: few
j_gene: TRBJ2-2
CDR3aa: CASSTGWNTGELFF
CDR3nt: TGTGCCAGCAGCACAGGGTGGAACACCGGGGAGCTGTTTTTT

v_gene: TRBV4-3
len: 16
d_gene: TRBD2
abundance: -
j_gene: TRBJ2-1
CDR3aa: CASSQVGSGGRNEQFF
CDR3nt: TGCGCCAGCAGCCAAGTAGGGAGCGGGGGGCGCAATGAGCAGTTCTTC

v_gene: TRBV15
len: 13
d_gene: -
abundance: -
j_gene: TRBJ2-7
CDR3aa: CATSRDRGYEQYF
CDR3nt: TGTGCCACCAGCAGAGATCGGGGGTACGAGCAGTACTTC

v_gene: TRBV5-8
len: 11
d_gene: -
abundance: few
j_gene: TRBJ1-1
CDR3aa: CASSRGAEAFF
CDR3nt: TGTGCCAGCAGCCGGGGGGCTGAAGCTTTCTTT

v_gene: TRBV5-4
len: 14
d_gene: TRBD1
abundance: -
j_gene: TRBJ2-7
CDR3aa: CASSLTTGVNEQYF
CDR3nt: TGTGCCAGCAGCCTCACGACAGGGGTCAACGAGCAGTACTTC

v_gene: TRBV30
len: 14
d_gene: -
abundance: -
j_gene: TRBJ1-6
CDR3aa: CAWSAGQIHSPLHF
CDR3nt: TGTGCCTGGAGTGCTGGGCAGATACATTCACCCCTCCACTTT

v_gene: TRBV6-5
len: 11
d_gene: -
abundance: -
j_gene: TRBJ2-7
CDR3aa: CASRSAGTQYF
CDR3nt: TGTGCCAGCAGATCGGCAGGGACGCAGTACTTC

v_gene: TRBV15
len: 13
d_gene: -
abundance: -
j_gene: TRBJ2-2
CDR3aa: CATSIAVTGELFF
CDR3nt: TGTGCCACCAGCATCGCGGTCACCGGGGAGCTGTTTTTT

v_gene: TRBV28
len: 13
d_gene: -
abundance: few
j_gene: TRBJ2-5
CDR3aa: CASSPHRDQTQYF
CDR3nt: TGTGCCAGCAGTCCTCACAGGGACCAGACCCAGTACTTC

v_gene: TRBV4-1
len: 17
d_gene: TRBD2
abundance: -
j_gene: TRBJ2-3
CDR3aa: CAKPGLHRRCITDTQYF
CDR3nt: TGCGCCAAACCGGGACTACATAGGAGGTGCATCACAGATACGCAGTATTTT

v_gene: TRBV7-9
len: 12
d_gene: -
abundance: -
j_gene: TRBJ2-7
CDR3aa: CASSVDRYEQYF
CDR3nt: TGTGCCAGCAGCGTGGACAGATACGAGCAGTACTTC

v_gene: TRBV27
len: 14
d_gene: -
abundance: -
j_gene: TRBJ1-6
CDR3aa: CASSLSKHNSPLHF
CDR3nt: TGTGCCAGCAGTTTGTCCAAACACAATTCACCCCTCCACTTT

v_gene: TRBV28
len: 18
d_gene: -
abundance: few
j_gene: TRBJ2-2
CDR3aa: CASSRGPRRPPNTGELFF
CDR3nt: TGTGCCAGCAGTCGGGGGCCTAGGAGGCCCCCGAACACCGGGGAGCTGTTTTTT

v_gene: TRBV7-2
len: 17
d_gene: -
abundance: -
j_gene: TRBJ2-3
CDR3aa: CASSLALGAGGTDTQYF
CDR3nt: TGTGCCAGCAGCTTAGCTCTGGGGGCGGGAGGCACAGATACGCAGTATTTT

v_gene: TRBV5-1
len: 12
d_gene: -
abundance: -
j_gene: TRBJ1-2
CDR3aa: CASSFGGNGYTF
CDR3nt: TGCGCCAGCAGCTTCGGGGGTAATGGCTACACCTTC

v_gene: TRBV5-1
len: 17
d_gene: -
abundance: -
j_gene: TRBJ1-1
CDR3aa: CASSLDDTGHLNTEAFF
CDR3nt: TGCGCCAGCAGCTTGGATGATACGGGACATTTGAACACTGAAGCTTTCTTT

v_gene: TRBV10-3
len: 16
d_gene: TRBD1
abundance: -
j_gene: TRBJ1-6
CDR3aa: CAISESGDRGNSPLHF
CDR3nt: TGTGCCATCAGTGAGTCCGGGGACAGGGGTAATTCACCCCTCCACTTT

v_gene: TRBV6-5
len: 12
d_gene: -
abundance: -
j_gene: TRBJ1-4
CDR3aa: CASRGRDEKLFF
CDR3nt: TGTGCCAGCCGCGGGAGGGATGAAAAACTGTTTTTT

v_gene: TRBV20-1
len: 11
d_gene: -
abundance: -
j_gene: TRBJ2-5
CDR3aa: CSARYAETQYF
CDR3nt: TGCAGTGCTAGATATGCGGAGACCCAGTACTTC

v_gene: TRBV4-2
len: 15
d_gene: -
abundance: -
j_gene: TRBJ2-3
CDR3aa: CASSQQQGGADTQYF
CDR3nt: TGTGCCAGCAGCCAACAACAGGGGGGGGCAGATACGCAGTATTTT

v_gene: TRBV11-2
len: 16
d_gene: TRBD2
abundance: few
j_gene: TRBJ2-1
CDR3aa: CASSLRLAGVYNEQFF
CDR3nt: TGTGCCAGCAGCCTACGGCTAGCGGGGGTCTACAATGAGCAGTTCTTC

v_gene: TRBV7-9
len: 15
d_gene: -
abundance: few
j_gene: TRBJ2-3
CDR3aa: CASSPRTDVTDTQYF
CDR3nt: TGTGCCAGCAGCCCGCGGACGGATGTCACAGATACGCAGTATTTT

v_gene: TRBV2
len: 15
d_gene: -
abundance: -
j_gene: TRBJ2-3
CDR3aa: CASSETPQGPDTQYF
CDR3nt: TGTGCCAGCAGTGAAACTCCCCAGGGTCCAGATACGCAGTATTTT

v_gene: TRBV5-1
len: 14
d_gene: -
abundance: -
j_gene: TRBJ2-7
CDR3aa: CASSLAGTDYEQYF
CDR3nt: TGCGCCAGCAGCTTGGCCGGGACTGATTACGAGCAGTACTTC

v_gene: TRBV19
len: 15
d_gene: -
abundance: few
j_gene: TRBJ2-7
CDR3aa: CASSMERRGDYEQYF
CDR3nt: TGTGCCAGTAGTATGGAAAGGCGGGGAGACTACGAGCAGTACTTC

v_gene: TRBV4-1
len: 16
d_gene: -
abundance: -
j_gene: TRBJ1-5
CDR3aa: CASSQQTSYFNQPQHF
CDR3nt: TGCGCCAGCAGCCAACAAACCAGTTATTTCAATCAGCCCCAGCATTTT

v_gene: TRBV7-2
len: 18
d_gene: -
abundance: few
j_gene: TRBJ1-3
CDR3aa: CASSPRGGPAHSGNTIYF
CDR3nt: TGTGCCAGCAGCCCACGCGGGGGTCCAGCTCACTCTGGAAACACCATATATTTT

v_gene: TRBV7-2
len: 14
d_gene: TRBD1
abundance: few
j_gene: TRBJ2-5
CDR3aa: CASSSGQIQETQYF
CDR3nt: TGTGCCAGCAGCTCGGGACAGATTCAAGAGACCCAGTACTTC

v_gene: TRBV9
len: 16
d_gene: TRBD1
abundance: -
j_gene: TRBJ2-1
CDR3aa: CASSVGDRRSYNEQFF
CDR3nt: TGTGCCAGCAGCGTTGGGGACAGAAGATCCTACAATGAGCAGTTCTTC

v_gene: TRBV29-1
len: 11
d_gene: -
abundance: -
j_gene: TRBJ2-1
CDR3aa: CSAGEIDEQFF
CDR3nt: TGCAGCGCCGGGGAAATCGATGAGCAGTTCTTC

v_gene: TRBV7-3
len: 16
d_gene: -
abundance: few
j_gene: TRBJ2-2
CDR3aa: CASSLMAGANTGELFF
CDR3nt: TGTGCCAGCAGCTTAATGGCCGGGGCGAACACCGGGGAGCTGTTTTTT

v_gene: TRBV7-3
len: 13
d_gene: -
abundance: once
j_gene: TRBJ2-5
CDR3aa: CASSFRGGETQYF
CDR3nt: TGTGCCAGCAGCTTCCGGGGAGGCGAGACCCAGTACTTC

v_gene: TRBV5-4
len: 13
d_gene: TRBD1
abundance: -
j_gene: TRBJ2-1
CDR3aa: CASSTLGQGQQFF
CDR3nt: TGTGCCAGCAGCACTTTAGGACAGGGTCAGCAGTTCTTC

v_gene: TRBV29-1
len: 15
d_gene: -
abundance: -
j_gene: TRBJ1-2
CDR3aa: CSVRKTGGGSDGYTF
CDR3nt: TGCAGCGTTCGCAAGACTGGGGGTGGCTCAGATGGCTACACCTTC

v_gene: TRBV2
len: 12
d_gene: -
abundance: -
j_gene: TRBJ1-2
CDR3aa: CATAGQGYGYTF
CDR3nt: TGTGCCACAGCGGGACAAGGCTATGGCTACACCTTC

v_gene: TRBV30
len: 17
d_gene: TRBD1
abundance: -
j_gene: TRBJ2-2
CDR3aa: CAWSVHLNRGIGRELFF
CDR3nt: TGTGCCTGGAGTGTGCATTTGAACAGGGGAATAGGACGGGAGCTGTTTTTT

v_gene: TRBV4-3
len: 13
d_gene: TRBD1
abundance: few
j_gene: TRBJ2-3
CDR3aa: CASSYGTGGTQYF
CDR3nt: TGCGCCAGCAGCTATGGGACAGGGGGTACGCAGTATTTT

v_gene: TRBV5-1
len: 15
d_gene: -
abundance: -
j_gene: TRBJ1-2
CDR3aa: CASSTSDGINYGYTF
CDR3nt: TGCGCCAGCAGTACCAGCGACGGGATTAACTATGGCTACACCTTC

v_gene: TRBV10-3
len: 17
d_gene: TRBD2
abundance: -
j_gene: TRBJ2-6
CDR3aa: CAISGGTSTSGANVLTF
CDR3nt: TGTGCCATCTCCGGGGGGACTTCCACCTCTGGGGCCAACGTCCTGACTTTC

v_gene: TRBV30
len: 12
d_gene: TRBD1
abundance: -
j_gene: TRBJ1-2
CDR3aa: CAWTDRVDGYTF
CDR3nt: TGTGCCTGGACAGACAGGGTAGATGGCTACACCTTC

v_gene: TRBV28
len: 15
d_gene: TRBD2
abundance: -
j_gene: TRBJ2-7
CDR3aa: CASSPGGTLIYEQYF
CDR3nt: TGTGCCAGCAGTCCGGGGGGGACGCTTATCTACGAGCAGTACTTC

v_gene: TRBV6-5
len: 11
d_gene: -
abundance: -
j_gene: TRBJ2-1
CDR3aa: CASTHSSEQFF
CDR3nt: TGTGCCAGCACCCACAGCTCTGAGCAGTTCTTC

v_gene: TRBV29-1
len: 12
d_gene: -
abundance: -
j_gene: TRBJ1-1
CDR3aa: CSVEQQHTEAFF
CDR3nt: TGCAGCGTTGAACAGCAACACACTGAAGCTTTCTTT

v_gene: TRBV10-3
len: 13
d_gene: TRBD1
abundance: few
j_gene: TRBJ1-5
CDR3aa: CAISGQDYQPQHF
CDR3nt: TGTGCCATCAGCGGACAGGATTATCAGCCCCAGCATTTT